The 24 T cell receptor beta chains presented below share a single source sample, sequenced in a study of T-cell memory formation after mild COVID-19. TCRdb processed the 5' RACE reads anew with MiXCR; each CDR3 protein has one entry. The sample comprises approximately 89,000 distinct CDR3 sequences, roughly 13% of which are singletons, and around 41% rests with the top ten. Sequencing was carried out using PBMCs or a T cell subset sorted from them (not recorded which). Receptors were obtained from a man between 18 and 35 years old who had mild COVID-19 (a few samples of this study predate the infection). Cell type and time point are not known.

This clonotype occurred a few times. The CDR3 bases are TGCGCCAGCAGCCAAGATTTAGGGATAAATCAGCCCCAGCATTTT. It specifies CASSQDLGINQPQHF. The rearrangement uses TRBV4-1 and TRBJ1-5; D is uncertain. Between the trimmed V and J ends, which lost 0 bases and 4 bases, there was a span of 10 bases. Germline V gene lookup returns CDR1 MGHRA and CDR2 YSYEKL. The CDR3 totals 15 residues.

The rearrangement uses TRBV12-3 or TRBV12-4 and TRBJ2-2, with D unresolved. V shed 8 bases and J shed 0 bases, with 13 bases lying between them. There are 15 residues in the CDR3. The CDR3 DNA follows: TGTGCCAGCTCCGGGCGGACGGCGAACACCGGGGAGCTGTTTTTT. Encoded protein: CASSGRTANTGELFF.

The chain is built from TRBV12-3 or TRBV12-4 and TRBJ1-1, with D maybe TRBD1 (6 bases). The CDR3 is 13 amino acids. V was shortened by 7 bases and J by 4 bases, with 13 bases between the two germline ends. CDR3 loop: CASIMRGSTEAFF. DNA for the CDR3: TGTGCCAGCATTATGAGGGGGTCCACTGAAGCTTTCTTT.

This clonotype was seen a handful of times. V gene TRBV12-3 or TRBV12-4 combines with J gene TRBJ2-1, with no clear D. The germline V and J ends were trimmed by 4 bases and 15 bases, with 22 bases remaining between them. The CDR3 has 14 residues. The CDR3, as DNA: TGTGCCAGCAGTTCGGATCAAGACGGAAAAAGAAGGTTCTTC. Its translation is CASSSDQDGKRRFF.

This clonotype was seen more than once but under ten times. This chain uses TRBV5-1 with TRBJ2-1; 9 bases are a match to TRBD1. The CDR3 loop spans 15 amino acids. Trimming cost V 2 bases and J 8 bases; bases outside gene matches: 8. Germline values: CDR1 SGHRS, CDR2 YFSETQ. The CDR3 is CASSLGTGIVYEQFF. The CDR3 bases are TGCGCCAGCAGCTTAGGGACAGGGATCGTCTATGAGCAGTTCTTC.

The chain has TRBV4-3 and TRBJ2-7; D gene uncertain. The germline V gene has CDR1 LGHNA and CDR2 YSLEER. The CDR3 spans 14 residues. V lost 0 bases and J 2 bases, leaving 8 bases between the germline ends. CDR3 nucleotides: TGCGCCAGCAGCCAAGATCGCAGTACCTACGAGCAGTACTTC. Translation gives CASSQDRSTYEQYF.

The V and J genes are TRBV6-2 or TRBV6-3 and TRBJ1-2; weak D call: TRBD1 (5 bases). CDR3 length: 15 amino acids. V was trimmed by 5 bases and J by 5 bases, leaving 18 bases between them. Germline-derived CDR1 and CDR2 are MNHEY and SVGEGT. Here the CDR3 DNA reads TGTGCCAGCAGTGCCACCGGGACGGACCCTTATGGCTACACCTTC. It encodes CASSATGTDPYGYTF.

This sequence joins TRBV27 and TRBJ1-4, with 9 bases lining up with TRBD1. The CDR3 sequence is 15 residues long. Germline V gene data show CDR1 as MNHEY and CDR2 as SMNVEV (reference sequence). V lost 3 bases to trimming and J lost 8 bases; unmatched junction nucleotides: 7. The CDR3 sequence: CASSFLDRGREKLFF. In nucleotides, the CDR3 is TGTGCCAGCAGTTTCTTGGACAGGGGACGAGAAAAACTGTTTTTT.

This clonotype appeared a few times. V is TRBV7-9 and J is TRBJ1-1, with 10 bases aligning to TRBD1. The CDR3 spans 15 residues. Germline CDR1 SEHNR, CDR2 FQNEAQ (reference sequence). With V trimmed by 5 bases and J by 5 bases, 8 bases remained unmatched. CDR3 residues: CASSDRQGAGTEAFF. Here the CDR3 DNA reads TGTGCCAGCAGCGACCGACAGGGGGCGGGGACTGAAGCTTTCTTT.

The chain has TRBV11-2 and TRBJ2-5, with D perhaps matching TRBD1 or TRBD2 (5 bases each). CDR3 length equals 14 residues. CDR1 is SGHAT and CDR2 is FQNNGV in the germline V gene. V was trimmed by 8 bases and J by 9 bases, leaving 22 bases between them. DNA of the CDR3: TGTGCCAGCGCCGCCTCGTCGGGGCCCTCGGCCCAGTACTTC. This gives the protein CASAASSGPSAQYF.

The chain links TRBV6-2 or TRBV6-3 to TRBJ1-5, with D possibly matching TRBD1 (5 bases). V dropped 6 bases and J dropped 4 bases, with 16 bases sitting between them. CDR1 and CDR2 from the germline V gene are MNHEY and SVGEGT. This CDR3 has 15 residues. The CDR3 is CASRWDGRGNQPQHF. CDR3 nucleotide sequence: TGTGCCAGCAGGTGGGACGGACGGGGAAATCAGCCCCAGCATTTT.

In this sample, this clonotype turned up a few times. The chain has TRBV27 and TRBJ2-3; 8 nucleotides match TRBD2. CDR1 is MNHEY, CDR2 SMNVEV, per germline (reference sequence). The J segment lost 3 bases and the V segment lost 6 bases, leaving 11 bases of the junction unmatched. The CDR3 has 16 residues. DNA of the CDR3: TGTGCCAGCAGCCCGCTCGGGGGGGTTCCAACAGATACGCAGTATTTT. It encodes CASSPLGGVPTDTQYF.

The V call is TRBV9, the J call TRBJ1-5; possible D gene TRBD1, 6 bases. Trimming took 4 bases from V and 5 from J, leaving 13 bases between them. From germline, CDR1 is SGDLS and CDR2 YYNGEE. The CDR3 is 14 amino acids. CDR3 loop: CASSSGQWDQPQHF. The CDR3 bases are TGTGCCAGCAGCAGCGGACAGTGGGATCAGCCCCAGCATTTT.

This chain links TRBV7-6 with TRBJ2-1; 8 bases fit TRBD1. J was trimmed by 5 bases and V by 4 bases; bases with no gene match: 4. The CDR3 runs 14 residues. Germline V gene sequence: CDR1 SGHVS, CDR2 FNYEAQ. CDR3 sequence reads: CASSSSDRDNEQFF. As DNA, the CDR3 is TGTGCCAGCAGCTCATCGGACAGGGACAATGAGCAGTTCTTC.

The chain uses TRBV5-5 and TRBJ2-7; 8 nucleotides match TRBD1. The germline V gene encodes CDR1 SGHKS and CDR2 YYEKEE (reference sequence). V was clipped by 4 bases and J by 4 bases; unmatched bases: 7. This CDR3 region has 14 residues. CDR3 sequence (DNA): TGTGCCAGCAGCGTCCGGGACAGGCTTTACGAGCAGTACGTC. Protein sequence: CASSVRDRLYEQYV.

In its sample, this clonotype was seen a few times. The V gene is TRBV4-1, the J gene TRBJ2-5; 14 bases are shared with TRBD2. CDR1 is MGHRA, CDR2 YSYEKL, per germline. CDR3 length: 15 residues. V shed 4 bases and J 3 bases; nucleotides not matched to a gene: 1. Here the CDR3 DNA reads TGCGCCAGCAGCCGGGGACTAGCGGGGGAAGAGACCCAGTACTTC. Translated: CASSRGLAGEETQYF.

The chain couples TRBV7-2 to TRBJ2-1, with TRBD2 matching over 8 bases. V lost 0 bases, J lost 8 bases, and 12 bases stayed unmatched. The CDR3 has 17 amino acids. Germline CDR1 reads SGHTA; CDR2 reads FQGNSA. The CDR3 DNA follows: TGTGCCAGCAGCTTAGCAACGGGAGGGGGTAGAACGGATGAGCAGTTCTTC. Protein sequence: CASSLATGGGRTDEQFF. Together with reference TRBV7-2 and TRBJ2-1, the CDR3 gives the full variable domain: GAGVSQSPSNKVTEKGKDVELRCDPISGHTALYWYRQSLGQGLEFLIYFQGNSAPDKSGLPSDRFSAERTGGSVSTLTIQRTQQEDSAVYLCASSLATGGGRTDEQFFGPGTRLTVL.

This clonotype occurred a few times. In nucleotides, the CDR3 is TGTGCCAGCAGCTTTGGGACTAGTCCTTCGTATTTT. Protein sequence: CASSFGTSPSYF. The gene calls are TRBV7-9 and TRBJ2-3; 8 bases line up with TRBD2. The germline V gene encodes CDR1 SEHNR and CDR2 FQNEAQ (reference sequence). The V segment lost 3 bases and the J segment 14 bases; nucleotides outside the gene matches: 7. The CDR3 has 12 amino acids.

The table lists this clonotype with a few counts. The rearrangement joins TRBV6-2 or TRBV6-3 to TRBJ2-5; D not resolved. Deletions cut 6 bases from V and 0 bases from J, with 8 bases between. This CDR3 has 13 amino acids. CDR1 is MNHEY and CDR2 is SVGEGT in the germline V gene. The CDR3 DNA reads as TGTGCCAGCAGACCCGACTACCAAGAGACCCAGTACTTC. Translated, it gives CASRPDYQETQYF.

This clonotype came up a few times. The J gene is TRBJ2-1, the V gene TRBV5-1, with D perhaps being TRBD1 or TRBD2 (6 bases each). Deletions cut 1 base from V and 7 bases from J, with 18 bases between. Germline assignment: CDR1 SGHRS and CDR2 YFSETQ. CDR3 length: 16 amino acids. Written as DNA, the CDR3 is TGCGCCAGCAGCTTGAGAGGGCTGGGGGCGGGGAATGAGCAGTTCTTC. It translates to CASSLRGLGAGNEQFF.

This clonotype came up a few times. The rearrangement uses TRBV4-2 and TRBJ2-7; 10 positions agree with TRBD1. V was clipped by 4 bases and J by 5 bases; unmatched bases: 5. Germline V lookup: CDR1 LGHNA, CDR2 YNFKEQ. The CDR3 is 14 residues long. CDR3 DNA sequence: TGTGCCAGCAGCCGCGGGACAGGGGTCCACGAGCAGTACTTC. This sequence encodes CASSRGTGVHEQYF.

This clonotype was counted a few times. V usage is TRBV5-1 and J usage is TRBJ2-7; D is uncertain. Germline V gives CDR1 SGHRS, CDR2 YFSETQ. Trimming cost V 1 base and J 1 base, with 9 bases left between them. This CDR3 region has 14 residues. The CDR3 DNA is TGCGCCAGCAGCTTGCCACGCGGATCCTACGAGCAGTACGTC. As protein: CASSLPRGSYEQYV.

The chain is built from TRBV4-1 and TRBJ1-2; 7 bases fit TRBD1. J was trimmed by 5 bases and V by 1 base; bases with no gene match: 4. Germline V lookup: CDR1 MGHRA, CDR2 YSYEKL. The length of the CDR3 is 14 residues. This CDR3 reads CASSQGQGFYGYTF. The CDR3 nucleotides read TGCGCCAGCAGCCAAGGACAGGGATTTTATGGCTACACCTTC.

This clonotype came up a few times. The chain couples TRBV27 to TRBJ1-1; 7 nucleotides match TRBD1. The length of the CDR3 is 15 residues. V trimming: 3 bases; J trimming: 0 bases; junction bases outside the gene matches: 4. The V gene's germline CDR1 is MNHEY and CDR2 SMNVEV (reference sequence). As DNA, the CDR3 is TGTGCCAGCAGTTTTCTTCAGGGGGTGAACACTGAAGCTTTCTTT. Translating it yields CASSFLQGVNTEAFF.